This is a list of T cell receptor beta chains from one sample in a study of regulatory T cells in long-lasting Graves disease. Using its own MiXCR run on the multiplex PCR reads, TCRdb lists one record per CDR3 protein. The repertoire has hundreds of thousands of distinct CDR3 sequences, 15% of them found once; the top ten carry about 8.3%. These data are also associated with another study on T cells in Graves' hyperthyroidism and ophthalmopathy.

The sequences come from peripheral blood mononuclear cells (PBMCs), collected at new diagnosis, from a patient treated with antithyroid drugs. These receptors came from a woman between 40 and 55 years old with Graves disease. Both conserved end residues are part of each CDR3. A D gene is named only where the DNA matches it firmly. The size entry is marked missing in some rows and otherwise reads once, few, many or a size class.

TRBV7-2,TRBD1,many,TRBJ1-5,CASSLGTVNSNQPQHF,TGTGCCAGCAGCCTTGGGACAGTAAATAGCAATCAGCCCCAGCATTTT
TRBV6-1,TRBD1,many,TRBJ2-4,CASRTGGIPPLAKNIQYF,TGTGCCAGCAGGACAGGGGGCATTCCTCCTTTAGCCAAAAACATTCAGTACTTC
TRBV12-3/TRBV12-4,NA,many,TRBJ1-1,CANQLTRNTEAFF,TGTGCCAACCAACTCACAAGGAACACTGAAGCTTTCTTT
TRBV25-1,NA,many,TRBJ2-5,CASSEFAWATQFQETQYF,TGTGCCAGCAGTGAATTTGCTTGGGCTACCCAGTTTCAAGAGACCCAGTACTTC
TRBV12-5,NA,many,TRBJ2-1,CASGSRLNSYNEQFF,TGTGCTAGTGGTTCCCGATTAAACTCCTACAATGAGCAGTTCTTC
TRBV4-1,TRBD2,NA,TRBJ2-1,CASSQDRAGGYNEQFF,TGCGCCAGCAGCCAAGATCGGGCGGGAGGTTACAATGAACAGTTCTTC
TRBV28,NA,medium-sized,TRBJ1-5,CATSRVQGRARGQPQHF,TGTGCCACCTCGAGGGTACAGGGTAGGGCAAGGGGTCAGCCCCAGCATTTT
TRBV12-3/TRBV12-4,NA,many,TRBJ2-5,CASRTMYQETQYF,TGTGCCAGCAGGACGATGTACCAAGAGACCCAGTACTTC
TRBV4-1,TRBD1,NA,TRBJ2-1,CASSQGQGLNEQFF,TGCGCCAGCAGCCAAGGACAGGGCTTGAATGAGCAGTTCTTC
TRBV11-3,TRBD1,many,TRBJ2-3,CASSVGDRIITDTQYF,TGTGCCAGCAGCGTAGGGGACAGGATAATCACAGATACGCAGTATTTT
TRBV5-5,TRBD2,NA,TRBJ2-7,CASSLKLAGGGYEQYF,TGTGCCAGCAGCTTGAAACTAGCGGGAGGAGGGTACGAGCAGTACTTC
TRBV28,NA,many,TRBJ1-5,CASSLARVVPQHF,TGTGCCAGCAGTTTAGCCCGGGTGGTACCCCAGCATTTT
TRBV6-1,NA,few,TRBJ2-1,CASSNLAAANEQFF,TGTGCCAGCAGTAATCTAGCTGCGGCCAATGAGCAGTTCTTC
TRBV30,NA,many,TRBJ1-2,CAWSLGIYGYTF,TGTGCCTGGAGTTTGGGTATCTATGGCTACACCTTC
TRBV20-1,NA,many,TRBJ1-6,CSARPGTNNSPLHF,TGCAGTGCTAGACCCGGGACAAATAATTCACCCCTCCACTTT
TRBV19,NA,NA,TRBJ2-7,CASSIDGGESYEQYF,TGTGCCAGTAGTATTGACGGAGGGGAATCCTACGAGCAGTACTTC
TRBV7-8,NA,few,TRBJ2-1,CASSLERVAPSYNEQFF,TGTGCCAGCAGCTTAGAGAGGGTCGCTCCCTCCTACAATGAGCAGTTCTTC
TRBV27,NA,many,TRBJ2-1,CASSFRGGWEQFF,TGTGCCAGCAGTTTTAGGGGGGGTTGGGAGCAGTTCTTC
TRBV20-1,TRBD1,once,TRBJ2-3,CSATGDRGSTDTQYF,TGCAGTGCAACAGGGGACAGGGGAAGCACAGATACGCAGTATTTT
TRBV6-1,NA,NA,TRBJ1-6,CASTFGGVVRSPLHF,TGTGCCAGCACCTTTGGGGGTGTCGTCCGTTCACCCCTCCACTTT
TRBV6-2/TRBV6-3,TRBD2,few,TRBJ2-7,CASSDPSGSCEQYF,TGTGCCAGCAGTGACCCCAGCGGGAGCTGCGAGCAGTACTTC
TRBV7-9,NA,NA,TRBJ2-2,CASSFRESYTGELFF,TGTGCCAGCAGTTTCAGGGAATCTTACACCGGGGAGCTGTTTTTT
TRBV12-3/TRBV12-4,NA,many,TRBJ2-7,CASSPGPDTSIHEQYF,TGTGCCAGCAGTCCGGGCCCGGACACCTCCATCCACGAGCAGTACTTC
TRBV12-3/TRBV12-4,TRBD2,many,TRBJ2-1,CASNPRRTSVNEQFF,TGTGCCAGCAACCCCAGGAGGACTAGCGTAAATGAGCAGTTCTTC
TRBV20-1,NA,many,TRBJ2-2,CSAPDGTGELFF,TGCAGTGCGCCGGACGGCACCGGGGAGCTGTTTTTT
TRBV24-1,NA,many,TRBJ2-2,CATSDLSEQGNTGELFF,TGTGCCACCAGTGATTTGTCAGAACAGGGTAACACCGGGGAGCTGTTTTTT
TRBV20-1,NA,NA,TRBJ2-1,CSARARRNDNEQFF,TGCAGTGCTAGAGCTCGACGGAACGACAATGAGCAGTTCTTC
TRBV7-2,TRBD1,few,TRBJ1-2,CASSSRQGANYGYTF,TGTGCCAGCAGCTCAAGACAGGGAGCTAACTATGGCTACACCTTC
TRBV20-1,NA,few,TRBJ1-2,CSAYNDGYGYTF,TGCAGTGCATATAACGACGGCTATGGCTACACCTTC
TRBV7-6,TRBD2,NA,TRBJ2-3,CASSTRTSEPPNTQYF,TGTGCCAGCAGCACCCGGACTAGCGAGCCCCCCAACACGCAGTATTTT
TRBV11-3,TRBD1,many,TRBJ2-2,CASRIGTGSTGELFF,TGTGCCAGCAGAATAGGGACAGGGAGTACCGGGGAGCTGTTTTTT
TRBV27,TRBD2,many,TRBJ2-1,CASSAPGLAYDEQFF,TGTGCCAGCAGTGCCCCGGGACTAGCGTACGATGAGCAGTTCTTC
TRBV3-1,TRBD1,many,TRBJ2-7,CASSQGLVGDSLYF,TGTGCCAGCAGCCAAGGGCTGGTGGGGGACAGTCTTTACTTC
TRBV29-1,TRBD2,many,TRBJ2-1,CSVDRGRGEQFF,TGCAGCGTTGACCGGGGGAGGGGTGAGCAGTTCTTC
TRBV5-1,NA,many,TRBJ2-1,CASSSGTYNEQFF,TGCGCCAGCAGTTCCGGGACCTACAATGAGCAGTTCTTC
TRBV18,NA,NA,TRBJ2-7,CASSARAPPSYEQYF,TGTGCCAGCTCAGCCAGGGCGCCCCCGTCCTACGAGCAGTACTTC
TRBV7-9,NA,few,TRBJ2-1,CASSLRVNEQFF,TGTGCCAGCAGCCTTAGAGTCAATGAGCAGTTCTTC
TRBV9,TRBD2,many,TRBJ2-7,CASSVEGTSGRAGYEQYF,TGTGCCAGCAGCGTAGAGGGGACTAGCGGGAGGGCCGGGTACGAGCAGTACTTC
TRBV6-5,NA,many,TRBJ1-4,CASSYVGDEKLFF,TGTGCCAGCAGTTACGTAGGGGATGAAAAACTGTTTTTT
TRBV27,NA,NA,TRBJ1-5,CASSPDEGQPQHF,TGTGCCAGCAGCCCGGACGAAGGTCAGCCCCAGCATTTT
TRBV2,NA,many,TRBJ1-1,CASSDTGSPGAEAFF,TGTGCCAGCAGTGACACAGGATCCCCAGGGGCTGAAGCTTTCTTT